This T cell receptor beta chain emerged from a study of T cell responses to AZD1222 COVID-19 vaccine. Turning to the study itself: The analysis combined second doses at about 4 or about 12 weeks. Notes on the study in general: Only 6 or 7 people who got AZD1222 tested seropositive at baseline. A rise in Spike-specific TCR breadth and depth followed two AZD1222 doses.

In the case of this clone: The antigen is unknown.

V trimming: 5 bases; J trimming: 4 bases; junction bases outside the gene matches: 7. Germline V lookup: CDR1 LNHNV, CDR2 YYDKDF (reference sequence). This CDR3 has 16 residues. Data came from immunoSEQ multiplex PCR; TCRdb stores just in-frame clones and leaves some out. Of some 87,000 clones in the sample, roughly nine tenths were seen once. This chain uses TRBV15 with TRBJ2-1; TRBD2 aligns across 11 bases. The receptor's source is an adult in good health. Source: peripheral blood, taken on day 0 of AZD1222 vaccination. CDR3 region: CATSAQGLAVYNEQFF. CDR3 nucleotides: TGTGCCACCAGCGCGCAGGGACTAGCGGTATACAATGAGCAGTTCTTC. Complete variable domain (other parts from reference TRBV15 and TRBJ2-1): DAMVIQNPRYQVTQFGKPVTLSCSQTLNHNVMYWYQQKSSQAPKLLFHYYDKDFNNEADTPDNFQSRRPNTSFCFLDIRSPGLGDTAMYLCATSAQGLAVYNEQFFGPGTRLTVL.